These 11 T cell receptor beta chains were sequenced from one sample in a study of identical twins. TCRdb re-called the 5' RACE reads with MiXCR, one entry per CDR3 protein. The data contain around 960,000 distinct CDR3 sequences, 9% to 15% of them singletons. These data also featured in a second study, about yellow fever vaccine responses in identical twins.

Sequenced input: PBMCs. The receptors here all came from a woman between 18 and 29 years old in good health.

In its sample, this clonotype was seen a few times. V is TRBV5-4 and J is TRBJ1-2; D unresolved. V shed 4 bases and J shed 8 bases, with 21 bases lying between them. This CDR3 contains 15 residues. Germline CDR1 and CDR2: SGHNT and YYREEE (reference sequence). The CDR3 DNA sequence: TGTGCCAGCAGCCTTAATATTGGGGATGCGAAGGGCTACACCTTC. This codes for CASSLNIGDAKGYTF.

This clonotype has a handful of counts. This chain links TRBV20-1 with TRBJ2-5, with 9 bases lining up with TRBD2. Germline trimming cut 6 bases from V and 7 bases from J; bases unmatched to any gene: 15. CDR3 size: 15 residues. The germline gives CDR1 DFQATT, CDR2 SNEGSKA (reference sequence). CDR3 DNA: TGCAGTGCGGAGGACCCCCTAGCGGGACTTGGGACCCAGTACTTC. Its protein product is CSAEDPLAGLGTQYF.

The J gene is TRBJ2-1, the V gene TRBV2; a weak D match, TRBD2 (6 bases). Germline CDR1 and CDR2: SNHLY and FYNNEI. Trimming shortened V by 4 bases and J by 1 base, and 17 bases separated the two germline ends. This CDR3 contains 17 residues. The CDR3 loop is CASSVGRVGGSYNEQFF. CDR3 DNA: TGTGCCAGCAGTGTGGGGCGCGTCGGGGGTTCCTACAATGAGCAGTTCTTC.

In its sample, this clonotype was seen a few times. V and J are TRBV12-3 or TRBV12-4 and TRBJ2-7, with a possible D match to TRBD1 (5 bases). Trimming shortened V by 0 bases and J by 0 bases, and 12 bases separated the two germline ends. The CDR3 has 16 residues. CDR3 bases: TGTGCCAGCAGTTTAGCAGCTACAGGCGACTCCTACGAGCAGTACTTC. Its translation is CASSLAATGDSYEQYF.

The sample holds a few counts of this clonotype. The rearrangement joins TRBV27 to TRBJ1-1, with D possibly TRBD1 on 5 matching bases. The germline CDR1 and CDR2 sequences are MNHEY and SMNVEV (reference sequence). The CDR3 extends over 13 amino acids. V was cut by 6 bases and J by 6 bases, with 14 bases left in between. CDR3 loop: CASSFGGIAEAFF. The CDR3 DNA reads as TGTGCCAGCAGCTTCGGGGGGATCGCTGAAGCTTTCTTT.

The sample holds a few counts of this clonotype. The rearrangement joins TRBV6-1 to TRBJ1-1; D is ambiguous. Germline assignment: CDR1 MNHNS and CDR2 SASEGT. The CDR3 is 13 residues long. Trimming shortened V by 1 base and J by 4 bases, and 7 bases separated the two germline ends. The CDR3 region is CASSEESVTEAFF. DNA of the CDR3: TGTGCCAGCAGTGAAGAGAGCGTCACTGAAGCTTTCTTT.

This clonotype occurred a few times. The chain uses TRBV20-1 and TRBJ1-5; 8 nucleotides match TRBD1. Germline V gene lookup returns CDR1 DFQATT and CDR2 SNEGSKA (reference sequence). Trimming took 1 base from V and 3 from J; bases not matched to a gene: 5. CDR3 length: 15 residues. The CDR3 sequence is CSARVGTGDNQPQHF. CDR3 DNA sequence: TGCAGTGCTAGAGTCGGGACAGGTGACAATCAGCCCCAGCATTTT.

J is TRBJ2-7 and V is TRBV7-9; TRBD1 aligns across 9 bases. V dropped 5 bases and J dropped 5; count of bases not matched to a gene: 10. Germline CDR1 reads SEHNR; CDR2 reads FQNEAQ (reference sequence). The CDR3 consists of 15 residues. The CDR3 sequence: CASSPPGTGFNEQYF. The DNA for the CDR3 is TGTGCCAGCAGCCCGCCCGGGACAGGGTTTAACGAGCAGTACTTC.

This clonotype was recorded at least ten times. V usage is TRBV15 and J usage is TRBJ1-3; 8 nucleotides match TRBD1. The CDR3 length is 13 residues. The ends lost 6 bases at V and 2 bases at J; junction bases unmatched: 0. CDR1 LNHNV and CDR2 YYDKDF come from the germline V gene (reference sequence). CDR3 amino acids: CATRQGAGNTIYF. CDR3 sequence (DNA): TGTGCCACCAGACAGGGGGCTGGAAACACCATATATTTT. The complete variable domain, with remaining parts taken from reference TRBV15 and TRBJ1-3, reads DAMVIQNPRYQVTQFGKPVTLSCSQTLNHNVMYWYQQKSSQAPKLLFHYYDKDFNNEADTPDNFQSRRPNTSFCFLDIRSPGLGDTAMYLCATRQGAGNTIYFGEGSWLTVV.

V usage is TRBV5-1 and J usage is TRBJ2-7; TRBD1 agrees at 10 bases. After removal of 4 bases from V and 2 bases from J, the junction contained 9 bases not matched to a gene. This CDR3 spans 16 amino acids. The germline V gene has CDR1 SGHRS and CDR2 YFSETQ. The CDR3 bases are TGCGCCAGCAGCCTGGGGACAGGGGCTGTTGCCTACGAGCAGTACTTC. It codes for CASSLGTGAVAYEQYF.

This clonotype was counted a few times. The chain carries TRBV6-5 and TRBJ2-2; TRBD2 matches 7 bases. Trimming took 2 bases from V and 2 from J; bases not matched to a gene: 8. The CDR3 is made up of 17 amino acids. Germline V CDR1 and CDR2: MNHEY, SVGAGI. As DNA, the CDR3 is TGTGCCAGCAGTTACCGACCGGGACTAAAAAACACCGGGGAGCTGTTTTTT. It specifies CASSYRPGLKNTGELFF.